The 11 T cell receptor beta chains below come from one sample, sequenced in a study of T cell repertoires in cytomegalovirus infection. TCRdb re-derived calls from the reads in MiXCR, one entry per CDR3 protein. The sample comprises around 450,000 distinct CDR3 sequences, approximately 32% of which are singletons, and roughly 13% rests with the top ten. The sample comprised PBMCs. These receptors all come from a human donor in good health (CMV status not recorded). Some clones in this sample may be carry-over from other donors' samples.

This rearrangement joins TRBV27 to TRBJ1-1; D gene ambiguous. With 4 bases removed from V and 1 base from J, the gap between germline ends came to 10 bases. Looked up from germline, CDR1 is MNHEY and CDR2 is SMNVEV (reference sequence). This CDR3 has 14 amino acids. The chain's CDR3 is CASSWYRENTEAFF. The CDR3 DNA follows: TGTGCCAGCAGTTGGTACCGGGAGAACACTGAAGCTTTCTTT.

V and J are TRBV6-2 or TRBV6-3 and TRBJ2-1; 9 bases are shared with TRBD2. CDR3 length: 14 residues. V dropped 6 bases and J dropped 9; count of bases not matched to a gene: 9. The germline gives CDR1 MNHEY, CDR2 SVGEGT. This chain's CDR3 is CASRTWTSEVEQFF. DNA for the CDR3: TGTGCCAGCAGAACCTGGACTAGCGAAGTTGAGCAGTTCTTC.

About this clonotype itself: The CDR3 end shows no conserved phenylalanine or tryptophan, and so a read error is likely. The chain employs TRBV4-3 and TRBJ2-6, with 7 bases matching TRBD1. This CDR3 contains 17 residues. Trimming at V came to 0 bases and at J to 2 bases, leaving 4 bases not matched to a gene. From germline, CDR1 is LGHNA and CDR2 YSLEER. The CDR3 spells CASSQEAQGAGANVLTC. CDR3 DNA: TGCGCCAGCAGCCAAGAGGCCCAGGGGGCTGGGGCCAACGTCCTGACTTGC.

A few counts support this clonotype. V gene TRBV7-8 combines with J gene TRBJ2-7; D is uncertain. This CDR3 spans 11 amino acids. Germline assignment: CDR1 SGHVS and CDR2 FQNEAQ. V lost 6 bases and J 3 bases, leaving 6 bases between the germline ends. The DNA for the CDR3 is TGTGCCAGCAGAATGGGCTACGAGCAGTACTTC. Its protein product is CASRMGYEQYF.

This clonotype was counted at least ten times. The CDR3 sequence is CASSLGRTGNTEAFF. The DNA of the CDR3 is TGTGCCAGCAGCTTGGGCCGGACTGGGAACACTGAAGCTTTCTTT. This chain connects TRBV7-2 to TRBJ1-1; D is unclear. With 3 bases removed from V and 1 base from J, the gap between germline ends came to 12 bases. The CDR3 is made up of 15 amino acids. Germline V lookup: CDR1 SGHTA, CDR2 FQGNSA.

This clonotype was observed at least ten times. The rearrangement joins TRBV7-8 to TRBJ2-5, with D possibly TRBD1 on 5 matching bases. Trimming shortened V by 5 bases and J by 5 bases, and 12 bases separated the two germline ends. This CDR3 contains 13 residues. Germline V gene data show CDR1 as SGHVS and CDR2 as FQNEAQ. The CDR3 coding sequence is TGTGCCAGCAGCCAGGCAGGGATGGAGACCCAGTACTTC. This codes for CASSQAGMETQYF.

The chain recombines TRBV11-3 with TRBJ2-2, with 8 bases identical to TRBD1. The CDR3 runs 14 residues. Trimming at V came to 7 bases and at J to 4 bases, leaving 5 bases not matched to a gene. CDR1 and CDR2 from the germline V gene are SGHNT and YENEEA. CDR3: CASTGTGLTGELFF. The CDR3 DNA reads TGTGCCAGCACAGGGACAGGCCTCACCGGGGAGCTGTTTTTT. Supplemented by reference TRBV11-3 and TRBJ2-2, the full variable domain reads EAGVVQSPRYKIIEKKQPVAFWCNPISGHNTLYWYLQNLGQGPELLIRYENEEAVDDSQLPKDRFSAERLKGVDSTLKIQPAELGDSAVYLCASTGTGLTGELFFGEGSRLTVL.

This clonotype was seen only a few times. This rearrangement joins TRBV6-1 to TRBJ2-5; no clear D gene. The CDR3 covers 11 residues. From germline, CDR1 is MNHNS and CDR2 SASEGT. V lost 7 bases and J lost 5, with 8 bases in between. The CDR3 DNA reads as TGTGCCAGCAATCTTGGGGAGACCCAGTACTTC. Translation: CASNLGETQYF.

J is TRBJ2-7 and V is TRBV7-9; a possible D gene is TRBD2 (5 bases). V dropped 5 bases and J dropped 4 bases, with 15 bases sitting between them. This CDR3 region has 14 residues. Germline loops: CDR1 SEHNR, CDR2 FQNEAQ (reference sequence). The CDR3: CASSLAGVKYEQYF. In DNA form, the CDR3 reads TGTGCCAGCAGCCTCGCCGGGGTGAAGTACGAGCAGTACTTC.

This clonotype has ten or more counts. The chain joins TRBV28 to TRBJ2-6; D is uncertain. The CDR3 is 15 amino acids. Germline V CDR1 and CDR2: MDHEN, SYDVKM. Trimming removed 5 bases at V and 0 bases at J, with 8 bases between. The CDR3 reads CASSPTGSGANVLTF. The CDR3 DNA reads TGTGCCAGCAGTCCGACCGGCTCTGGGGCCAACGTCCTGACTTTC.

CDR3 in amino acids: CASSQDQIPNSPLHF. DNA of the CDR3: TGCGCCAGCAGCCAAGATCAGATTCCCAATTCACCCCTCCACTTT. The chain uses TRBV4-3 and TRBJ1-6; no definite D call. Germline V CDR1 and CDR2: LGHNA, YSLEER. This CDR3 region has 15 residues. Trimming stripped 0 bases from V and 7 bases from J, with 10 bases between.